This T cell receptor (beta chain) was obtained from a study of blood T cells in healthy people across ages. General study results and limits: It was found that TCR beta diversity correlated strongly with the percentage of naive T cells. What prevented conclusive comparison of naive and antigen-experienced cells was that PBMCs were unsorted.

PCR was performed a second time for roughly 7 to 12 cycles using a sample-barcoded 5' primer and a J-beta primer mix. From the 5' RACE reads, TCRdb called clonotypes with MiXCR, one entry per CDR3 protein. This table has hundreds of thousands of distinct CDR3 sequences, 45% to 50% appearing once. The CDR3 runs 14 residues. CDR1 and CDR2 from the germline V gene are SGDLS and YYNGEE. V gave up 1 base and J gave up 5 bases, with 12 bases separating them. About this clonotype: The antigen remains unidentified.

The chain links TRBV9 to TRBJ2-5; a weak D match, TRBD2 (7 bases). The specimen was blood. This TCR came from a man aged 30 to 45 in good health. The CDR3 reads CASSVTGGLETQYF. The CDR3 DNA reads as TGTGCCAGCAGCGTAACGGGGGGCTTGGAGACCCAGTACTTC. Complete variable domain (other parts from reference TRBV9 and TRBJ2-5): DSGVTQTPKHLITATGQRVTLRCSPRSGDLSVYWYQQSLDQGLQFLIQYYNGEERAKGNILERFSAQQFPDLHSELNLSSLELGDSALYFCASSVTGGLETQYFGPGTRLLVL.